The TCR beta chain described here comes from a study of beta chain features in type 1 diabetes (dated by TCRdb to the late 2010s). Background on the whole study: Mean age, gender distribution, total cell number and subset yield did not differ between patients and healthy donors. Regulatory and stem cell-like memory subsets were isolated from only 8 patients and about eight healthy donors, whereas naive and central memory subsets came from all 28 donors. In the study, TCRB repertoires of sorted circulating CD4+ T cell subsets from recently diagnosed type 1 diabetes patients were compared with those of matched healthy donors. Across all samples, some 100,000,000 sorted cells were examined, and cell number per subset correlated strongly with RNA yield.

Each donor gave one peripheral blood draw, averaging about 100 mL, which was collected into heparinised tubes. A BD FACSAria II and a panel including CD45RO, CCR7, CD25, CD127, CD95 and CD27 were used to sort naive, central memory, regulatory and stem cell-like memory CD4+ T cells. All sorted populations exceeded 95% purity. PBMCs were separated immediately by Lymphoprep density gradient centrifugation and were stained directly, without being cultured. To minimize batch effects, samples were stained and sorted in pairs, one healthy donor with one patient per experiment. All of the isolated RNA was reverse transcribed with the High Capacity cDNA Reverse Transcription Kit, so expressed TCRB transcripts were sequenced. Deep immunoSEQ sequencing was performed on naive, central memory and regulatory T cell samples, with an average of around 3.5 million total reads per sample. Sorted cells were lysed in RLT buffer, and RNA was extracted using DNase-treated RNeasy Micro or Mini kits according to cell number. Each cell subset was processed on its own to prevent cross-contamination, while patient and healthy donor samples were processed together. The immunoSEQ multiplex PCR was used to amplify TCRB sequences from cDNA, yielding 87-bp fragments that span the CDR3 region. Amplicons were sequenced on the Illumina HiSeq platform. The source study handled its data this way. Synthetic template baselines were used to correct PCR bias computationally, reads within Hamming distance 2 were collapsed together, and singletons that could not be merged were discarded. Reads were aligned against IMGT so that V, D and J genes, CDR3 length and insertions or deletions at six rearrangement sites could be assigned. Within each subset, clonotype counts were normalized to sorted cell number, after which true diversity and Gini coefficients were computed with the tcR R package. The overlap coefficient, calculated on TCRB nucleotide sequences, was used to quantify repertoire sharing. As a proxy for the pre-selection repertoire, out-of-frame TCRB sequences from naive cells were analyzed. As stored in TCRdb, this immuneACCESS dataset retains in-frame rearrangements with V and J assigned. A fraction of the clones does not appear; measured against another copy, unresolved V genes explain less than half of the discrepancy, and the remainder lacks a known reason. V, J and clone size are those of that table, while D and trimming were read from the DNA. The sample profile shows 150,000 to 200,000 clones; over 55% of them were found once. The ten largest clones add up to roughly 0.092% of the sample.

The study at large found these results: The naive, central memory and regulatory TCRB repertoires appeared to resemble one another more closely among patients than among healthy donors. Shorter templates might have been favored by PCR, but patient and control samples were amplified and corrected together, so both groups would have been affected equally by any skew. Only small numbers of individuals were included in the HLA sub-analyses, which left unresolved whether HLA type had any influence on TCRB rearrangement. A moderate but significant shortening of TCRB CDR3 length was observed in type 1 diabetes patients in all four CD4+ subsets. Patients with type 1 diabetes made fewer insertions and deleted more nucleotides at VDJ recombination sites, implying thymic rearrangement abnormalities. Because cDNA was sequenced instead of genomic DNA, highly expressing activated cells could be over-represented, though the groups showed no difference in activation or CD3 levels.

Taken from cysteine to phenylalanine, the CDR3 has 15 residues. The retained sequence is limited to the CDR3, 45 bases, with the frame set at the first base. CDR1 and CDR2 were assigned from the germline V gene as ENHRY and SYGVKD. Ends trimmed: V by 6 bases, J by 4 bases; bases unmatched to a gene: 7. With regard to this clone: Its specific antigen is unknown. Base-call qualities are not available, and no considerably larger clone is one nucleotide away.

Recombination joined TRBV10-3 with TRBJ2-1; 9 bases in between match TRBD2. This sequence was found in a man between 25 and 39 years old with type 1 diabetes. The sample comprised naive CD4+ T cells from blood. This specimen's cell subset or site label, interpreted: true naive CD4+ T cells. The CDR3: CAIRSTSGVYNEQFF. In nucleotides, the sequence is TGTGCCATCAGGTCGACTAGCGGAGTTTACAATGAGCAGTTCTTC.